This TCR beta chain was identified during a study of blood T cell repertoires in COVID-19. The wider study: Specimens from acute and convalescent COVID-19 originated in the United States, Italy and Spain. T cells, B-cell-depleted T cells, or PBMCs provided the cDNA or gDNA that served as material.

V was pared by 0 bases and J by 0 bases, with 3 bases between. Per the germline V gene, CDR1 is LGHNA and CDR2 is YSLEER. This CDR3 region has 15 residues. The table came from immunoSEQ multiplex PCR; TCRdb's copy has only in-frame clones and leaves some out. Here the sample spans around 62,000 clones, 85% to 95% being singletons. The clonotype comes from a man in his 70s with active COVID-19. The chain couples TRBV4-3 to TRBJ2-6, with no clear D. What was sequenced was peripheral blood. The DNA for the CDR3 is TGCGCCAGCAGCCAAGACTACTCTGGGGCCAACGTCCTGACTTTC. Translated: CASSQDYSGANVLTF.